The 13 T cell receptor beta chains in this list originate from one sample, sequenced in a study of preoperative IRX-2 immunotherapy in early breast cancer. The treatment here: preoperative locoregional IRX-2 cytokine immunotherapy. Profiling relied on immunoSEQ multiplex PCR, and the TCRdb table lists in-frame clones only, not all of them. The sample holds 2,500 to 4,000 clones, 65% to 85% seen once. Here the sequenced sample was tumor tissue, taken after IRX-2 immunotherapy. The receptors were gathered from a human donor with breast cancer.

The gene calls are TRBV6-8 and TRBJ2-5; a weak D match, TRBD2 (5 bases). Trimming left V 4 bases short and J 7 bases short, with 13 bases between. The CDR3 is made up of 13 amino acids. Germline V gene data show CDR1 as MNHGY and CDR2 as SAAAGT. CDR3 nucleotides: TGTGCCAGCAGTTCAAGCGGTCCAGGGACCCAGTACTTC. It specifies CASSSSGPGTQYF.

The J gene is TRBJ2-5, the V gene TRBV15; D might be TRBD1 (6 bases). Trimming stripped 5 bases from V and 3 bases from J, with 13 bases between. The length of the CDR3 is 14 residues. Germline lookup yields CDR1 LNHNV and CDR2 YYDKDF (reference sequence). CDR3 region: CATSQGYTEETQYF. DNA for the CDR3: TGTGCCACCAGCCAGGGGTATACAGAAGAGACCCAGTACTTC.

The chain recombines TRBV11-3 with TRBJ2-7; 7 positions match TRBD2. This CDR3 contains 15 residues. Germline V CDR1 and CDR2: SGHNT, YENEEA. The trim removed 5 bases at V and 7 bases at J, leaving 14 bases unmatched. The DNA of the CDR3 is TGTGCCAGCAGCCAAGGGGCCCTCCCCGGGGGGGAGCAGTACTTC. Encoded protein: CASSQGALPGGEQYF. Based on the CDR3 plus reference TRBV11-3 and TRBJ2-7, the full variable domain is EAGVVQSPRYKIIEKKQPVAFWCNPISGHNTLYWYLQNLGQGPELLIRYENEEAVDDSQLPKDRFSAERLKGVDSTLKIQPAELGDSAVYLCASSQGALPGGEQYFGPGTRLTVT.

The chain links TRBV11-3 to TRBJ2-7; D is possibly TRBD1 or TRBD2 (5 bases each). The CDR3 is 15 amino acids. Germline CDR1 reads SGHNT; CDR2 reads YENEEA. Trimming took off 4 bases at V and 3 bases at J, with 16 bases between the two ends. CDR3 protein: CASSWGAGYHYEQYF. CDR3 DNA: TGTGCCAGCAGCTGGGGAGCAGGGTACCACTACGAGCAGTACTTC.

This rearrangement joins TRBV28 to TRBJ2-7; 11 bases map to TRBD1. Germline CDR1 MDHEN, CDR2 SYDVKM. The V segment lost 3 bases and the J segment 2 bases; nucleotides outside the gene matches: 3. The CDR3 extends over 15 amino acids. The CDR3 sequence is CASSLGDRGTYEQYF. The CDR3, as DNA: TGTGCCAGCAGTTTGGGGGACAGGGGGACCTACGAGCAGTACTTC.

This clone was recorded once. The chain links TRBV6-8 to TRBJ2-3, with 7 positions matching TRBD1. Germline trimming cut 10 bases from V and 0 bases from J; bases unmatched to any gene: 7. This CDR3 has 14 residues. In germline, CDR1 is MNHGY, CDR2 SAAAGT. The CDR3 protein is CAISWDRSTDTQYF. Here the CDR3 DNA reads TGTGCCATCAGCTGGGACAGAAGCACAGATACGCAGTATTTT.

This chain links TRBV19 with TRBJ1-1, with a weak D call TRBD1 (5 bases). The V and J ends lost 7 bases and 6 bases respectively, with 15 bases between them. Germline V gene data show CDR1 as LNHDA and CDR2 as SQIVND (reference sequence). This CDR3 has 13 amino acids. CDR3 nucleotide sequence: TGTGCCAGTAAAGGACACATTCGTGCTGAAGCTTTCTTT. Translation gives CASKGHIRAEAFF.

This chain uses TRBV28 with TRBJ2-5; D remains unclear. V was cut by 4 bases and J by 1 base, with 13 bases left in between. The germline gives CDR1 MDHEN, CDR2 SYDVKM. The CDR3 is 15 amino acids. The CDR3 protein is CASSSPTYAQETQYF. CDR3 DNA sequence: TGTGCCAGCAGTTCCCCCACCTACGCCCAAGAGACCCAGTACTTC.

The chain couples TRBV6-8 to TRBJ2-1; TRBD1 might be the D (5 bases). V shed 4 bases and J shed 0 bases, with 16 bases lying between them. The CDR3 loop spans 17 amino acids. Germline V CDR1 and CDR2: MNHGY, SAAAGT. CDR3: CASSSRQPLSSYNEQFF. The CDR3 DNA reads TGTGCCAGCAGTTCCAGACAGCCCCTGAGCTCCTACAATGAGCAGTTCTTC.

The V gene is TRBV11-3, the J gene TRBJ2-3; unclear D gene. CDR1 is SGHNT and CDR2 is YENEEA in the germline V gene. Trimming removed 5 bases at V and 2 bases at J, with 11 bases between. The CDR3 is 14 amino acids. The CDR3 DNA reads TGTGCCAGCAGCCTCGCCCTAGTCACAGATACGCAGTATTTT. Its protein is CASSLALVTDTQYF.

CDR3 amino acids: CASSSLSSGANVLTF. The CDR3 region has the DNA TGTGCCAGCTCATCCCTTAGCTCTGGGGCCAACGTCCTGACTTTC. The V gene is TRBV18, the J gene TRBJ2-6; D is unclear. Germline CDR1 is KGHSH and CDR2 is LQKENI. V was trimmed by 5 bases and J by 0 bases, leaving 8 bases between them. The CDR3 totals 15 residues.

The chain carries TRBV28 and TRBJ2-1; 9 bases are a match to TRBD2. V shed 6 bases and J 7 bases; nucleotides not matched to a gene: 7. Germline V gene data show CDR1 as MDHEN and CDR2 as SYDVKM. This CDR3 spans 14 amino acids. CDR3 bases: TGTGCCAGCAGCGTAGCGGGGGTGTTGAATGAGCAGTTCTTC. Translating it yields CASSVAGVLNEQFF. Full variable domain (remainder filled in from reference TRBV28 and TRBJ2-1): DVKVTQSSRYLVKRTGEKVFLECVQDMDHENMFWYRQDPGLGLRLIYFSYDVKMKEKGDIPEGYSVSREKKERFSLILESASTNQTSMYLCASSVAGVLNEQFFGPGTRLTVL.

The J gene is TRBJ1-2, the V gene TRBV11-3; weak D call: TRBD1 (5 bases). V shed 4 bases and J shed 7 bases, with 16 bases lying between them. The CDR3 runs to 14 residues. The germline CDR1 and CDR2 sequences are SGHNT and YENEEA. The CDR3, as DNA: TGTGCCAGCAGCTATCCGGGACCCTCGGGTGGCTACACCTTC. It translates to CASSYPGPSGGYTF.